This T cell receptor (beta chain) was observed in a study of CD8+CD57+ T cells in acquired aplastic anemia. This clonotype has more than one count but fewer than ten. Genomic DNA constituted the template upon which TCR beta VDJ and CDR3 profiling was performed. TCRdb called the reads again in MiXCR, with one record for every CDR3 protein. Among just over 400,000 distinct CDR3 sequences, about two thirds were seen once, and the ten largest hold under 4.5%. V gave up 6 bases and J gave up 6 bases, with 9 bases separating them. The CDR3 is made up of 12 amino acids. The germline V gene encodes CDR1 SNHLY and CDR2 FYNNEI.

This TCR was recovered from a human donor in good health, serving as a control. The chain recombines TRBV2 with TRBJ2-1; no reliable D call. Sequencing was done on a sample of sorted CD4+, CD8+, or CD8+CD57+ T cells (not recorded which) from PBMCs. Written as DNA, the CDR3 is TGTGCCAGCAGAGACGACCGCAATGAGCAGTTCTTC. It is translated as CASRDDRNEQFF.